This T cell receptor beta chain was captured in a study of response to subunit inactivated influenza vaccine (dated by TCRdb to the late 2010s). Background for the entire study: Deep quantitative profiling of the T cell receptor repertoire was used in the study to follow responses to a trivalent subunit inactivated influenza vaccine.

Of note for this clonotype: Its antigen is still unknown. No much larger clone exists at a distance of one base, and base qualities are not known.

What the study reported, not specific to this receptor: The authors suggested that each seasonal influenza vaccination may recruit only a limited number of new T cells.

Library preparation employed RT-PCR. TCRdb records Illumina HiSeq 2500 as the sequencer. TCRdb itself trimmed the public reads at Q25 with fastp, ran MiXCR and retained productive beta chains. Records with the same CDR3 protein are collapsed into one entry carrying the most frequent genes and DNA. This sample holds a few hundred thousand distinct CDR3 sequences; roughly a fifth were observed only once. 10% to 13% of the sample is in the top ten clones. From the cysteine up to the phenylalanine, the CDR3 has a length of 14 residues. The kept DNA is CDR3 alone, 42 bases in frame from the first base. The V and J ends are trimmed by 7 bases and 5 bases, leaving 17 bases between them.

Sequences were derived from PBMCs from blood, sampled less than 22 months after vaccination. The chain employs TRBV12-3 or TRBV12-4 and TRBJ1-1; TRBD1 is perhaps the D gene, given 5 matching bases. The source is a man aged 45 to 75 who received an inactivated influenza vaccine. Donor details come from another sample of the same person, matched by shared clones. The CDR3 region reads CASKSGGRGTEAFF. The DNA reads as follows: TGTGCCAGCAAATCAGGAGGACGGGGGACTGAAGCTTTCTTT.